The source of this T cell receptor (beta chain) is a study of shared clonotypes between healthy human individuals. General study findings and limits: Measured sharing among donors was expected to vary with sequencing depth.

A remark on this clone: Its antigen is still unknown.

In the study's own analysis: Junction-only sequences produced by ImmunoSEQ had no quality scores, so filtering differed. TCRdb keeps only in-frame clones here, not all; method: immunoSEQ multiplex PCR. That table gives V, J and clone size, and the DNA gave D and trimming. The sample contains fewer than 150,000 clones, about 70% of which appear only once. In CD8 memory, CD45RO+ cells were put together with CCR7-negative CD45RA+ TemRA cells. The sequenced sample consisted of memory CD8+ T cells sorted from blood. Subset defined: CD45RO+ cells pooled with CCR7-negative TemRA cells. The sequence came from a woman in her 30s in good health.

Here the CDR3 DNA reads TGCGCCAGCAGCTGGCCTCCAGGAAGCTACACCTTC. It codes for CASSWPPGSYTF. The V gene is TRBV5-1, the J gene TRBJ1-2; D unresolved. CDR1 is SGHRS, CDR2 YFSETQ, per germline. This CDR3 region has 12 residues. Trimming left V 3 bases short and J 9 bases short, with 12 bases between.